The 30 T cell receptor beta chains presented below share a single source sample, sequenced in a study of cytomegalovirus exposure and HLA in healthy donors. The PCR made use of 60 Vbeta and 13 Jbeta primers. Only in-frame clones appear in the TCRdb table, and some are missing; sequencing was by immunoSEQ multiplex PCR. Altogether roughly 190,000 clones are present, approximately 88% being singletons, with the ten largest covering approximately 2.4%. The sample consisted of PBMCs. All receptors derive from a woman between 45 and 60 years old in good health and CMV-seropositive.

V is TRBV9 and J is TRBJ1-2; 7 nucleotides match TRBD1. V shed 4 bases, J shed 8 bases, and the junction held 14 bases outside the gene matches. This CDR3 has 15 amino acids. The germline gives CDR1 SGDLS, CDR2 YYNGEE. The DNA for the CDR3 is TGTGCCAGCAGCCCAGACTGGAGGGGGCCGATGGGCTACACCTTC. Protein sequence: CASSPDWRGPMGYTF.

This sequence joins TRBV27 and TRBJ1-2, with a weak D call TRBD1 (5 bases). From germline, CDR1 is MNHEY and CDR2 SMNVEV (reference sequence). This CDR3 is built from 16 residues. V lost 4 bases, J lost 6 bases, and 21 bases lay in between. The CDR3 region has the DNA TGTGCCAGCAGTTCCAGGATGCAGGGCGAATTAAATGGCTACACCTTC. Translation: CASSSRMQGELNGYTF.

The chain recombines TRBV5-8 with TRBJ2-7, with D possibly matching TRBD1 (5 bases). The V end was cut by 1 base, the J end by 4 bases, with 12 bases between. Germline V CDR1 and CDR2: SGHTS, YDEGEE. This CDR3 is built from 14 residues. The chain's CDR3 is CASSLYQGRYEQYF. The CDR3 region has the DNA TGTGCCAGCAGCTTGTATCAGGGTCGGTACGAGCAGTACTTC. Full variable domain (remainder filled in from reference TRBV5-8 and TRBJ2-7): EAGVTQSPTHLIKTRGQQATLRCSPISGHTSVYWYQQALGLGLQFLLWYDEGEERNRGNFPPRFSGRQFPNYSSELNVNALELEDSALYLCASSLYQGRYEQYFGPGTRLTVT.

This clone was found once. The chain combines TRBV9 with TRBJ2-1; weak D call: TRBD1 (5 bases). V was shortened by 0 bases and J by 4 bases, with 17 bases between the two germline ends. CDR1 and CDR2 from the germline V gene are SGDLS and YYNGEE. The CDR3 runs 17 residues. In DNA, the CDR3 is TGTGCCAGCAGCGTAGGGGTTGGGGCCCAAGCTTACAATGAGCAGTTCTTC. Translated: CASSVGVGAQAYNEQFF.

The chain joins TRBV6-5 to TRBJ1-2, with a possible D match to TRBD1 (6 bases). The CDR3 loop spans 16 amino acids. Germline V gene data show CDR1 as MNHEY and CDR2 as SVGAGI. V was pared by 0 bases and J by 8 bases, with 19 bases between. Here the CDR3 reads CASSYSAGDPRRGYTF. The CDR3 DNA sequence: TGTGCCAGCAGTTACTCGGCAGGGGACCCTCGGCGCGGCTACACCTTC.

The CDR3 protein is CASSLGNGGLHEKLFF. CDR3 nucleotides: TGTGCCAGCAGCTTGGGGAACGGGGGGCTGCATGAAAAACTGTTTTTT. The chain combines TRBV11-2 with TRBJ1-4; D possibly corresponds to TRBD1 (6 bases). V shed 3 bases and J shed 6 bases, with 17 bases lying between them. The CDR3 covers 16 residues. CDR1 is SGHAT and CDR2 is FQNNGV in the germline V gene.

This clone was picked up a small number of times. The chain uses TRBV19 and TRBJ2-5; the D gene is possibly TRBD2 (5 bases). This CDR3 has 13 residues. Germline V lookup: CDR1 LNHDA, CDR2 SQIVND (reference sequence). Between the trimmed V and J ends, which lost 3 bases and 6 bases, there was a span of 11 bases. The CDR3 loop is CASSIDSVKTQYF. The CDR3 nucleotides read TGTGCCAGTAGTATTGATAGCGTAAAGACCCAGTACTTC. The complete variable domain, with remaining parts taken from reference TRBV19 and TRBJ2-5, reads DGGITQSPKYLFRKEGQNVTLSCEQNLNHDAMYWYRQDPGQGLRLIYYSQIVNDFQKGDIAEGYSVSREKKESFPLTVTSAQKNPTAFYLCASSIDSVKTQYFGPGTRLLVL.

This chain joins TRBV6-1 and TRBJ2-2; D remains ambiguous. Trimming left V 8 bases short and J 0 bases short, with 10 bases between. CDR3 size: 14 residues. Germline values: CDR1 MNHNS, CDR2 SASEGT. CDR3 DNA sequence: TGTGCCAGCCAGGAACAGACGAACACCGGGGAGCTGTTTTTT. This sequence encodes CASQEQTNTGELFF.

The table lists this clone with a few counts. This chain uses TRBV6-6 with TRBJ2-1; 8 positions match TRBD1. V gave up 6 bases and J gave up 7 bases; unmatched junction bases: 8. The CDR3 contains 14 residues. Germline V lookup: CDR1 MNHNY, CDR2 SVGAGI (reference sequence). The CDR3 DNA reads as TGTGCCAGCAGGGGGCAGGGGGCGCGTAATGAGCAGTTCTTC. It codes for CASRGQGARNEQFF.

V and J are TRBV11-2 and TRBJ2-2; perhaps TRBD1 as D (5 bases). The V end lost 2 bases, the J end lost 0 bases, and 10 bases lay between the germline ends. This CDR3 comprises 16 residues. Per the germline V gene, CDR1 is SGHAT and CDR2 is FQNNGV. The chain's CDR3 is CASSLRGAANTGELFF. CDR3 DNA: TGTGCCAGCAGCTTAAGGGGCGCCGCGAACACCGGGGAGCTGTTTTTT.

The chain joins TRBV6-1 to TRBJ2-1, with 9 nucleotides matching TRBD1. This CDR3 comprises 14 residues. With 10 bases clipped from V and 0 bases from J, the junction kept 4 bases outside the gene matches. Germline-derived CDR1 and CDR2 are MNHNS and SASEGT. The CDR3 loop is CAMGQGTSYNEQFF. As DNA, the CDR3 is TGTGCCATGGGACAGGGCACCTCCTACAATGAGCAGTTCTTC.

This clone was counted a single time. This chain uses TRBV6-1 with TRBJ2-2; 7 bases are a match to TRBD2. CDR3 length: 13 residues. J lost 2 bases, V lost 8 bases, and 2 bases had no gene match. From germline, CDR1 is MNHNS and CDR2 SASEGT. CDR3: CASGGVNTGELFF. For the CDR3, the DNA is TGTGCCAGCGGGGGGGTAAACACCGGGGAGCTGTTTTTT.

The CDR3 coding sequence is TGTGCCAGCAGCGCCGACAGTTCCTATCCCTACGAGCAGTACTTC. It yields the protein CASSADSSYPYEQYF. V usage is TRBV7-9 and J usage is TRBJ2-7; maybe TRBD1 (5 bases). V lost 5 bases, J lost 2 bases, and 16 bases lay in between. This CDR3 is built from 15 residues. In germline, CDR1 is SEHNR, CDR2 FQNEAQ (reference sequence).

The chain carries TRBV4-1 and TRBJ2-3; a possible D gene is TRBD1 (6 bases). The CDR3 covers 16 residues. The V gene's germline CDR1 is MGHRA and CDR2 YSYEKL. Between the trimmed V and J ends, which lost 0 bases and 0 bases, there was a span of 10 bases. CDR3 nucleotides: TGCGCCAGCAGCCAAGATGCGGACAGAAGCACAGATACGCAGTATTTT. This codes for CASSQDADRSTDTQYF.

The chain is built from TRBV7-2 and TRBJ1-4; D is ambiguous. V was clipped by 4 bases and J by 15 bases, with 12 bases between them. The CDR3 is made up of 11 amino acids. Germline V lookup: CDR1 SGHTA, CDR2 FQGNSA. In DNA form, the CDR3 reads TGTGCCAGCAGCTCGGGTGTGATGGTGTTTTTT. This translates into CASSSGVMVFF.

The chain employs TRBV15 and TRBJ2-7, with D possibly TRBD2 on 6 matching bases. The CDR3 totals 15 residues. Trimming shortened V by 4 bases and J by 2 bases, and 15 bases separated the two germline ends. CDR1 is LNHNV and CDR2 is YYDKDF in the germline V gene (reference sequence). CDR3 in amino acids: CATSIHQGGAYEQYF. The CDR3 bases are TGTGCCACCAGCATCCACCAGGGAGGAGCCTACGAGCAGTACTTC.

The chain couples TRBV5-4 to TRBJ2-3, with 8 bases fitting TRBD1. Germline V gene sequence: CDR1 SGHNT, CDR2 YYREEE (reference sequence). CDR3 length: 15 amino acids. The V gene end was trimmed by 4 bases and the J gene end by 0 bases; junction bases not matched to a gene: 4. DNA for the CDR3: TGTGCCAGCAGCCAGGACAGGGATAGCACAGATACGCAGTATTTT. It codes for CASSQDRDSTDTQYF.

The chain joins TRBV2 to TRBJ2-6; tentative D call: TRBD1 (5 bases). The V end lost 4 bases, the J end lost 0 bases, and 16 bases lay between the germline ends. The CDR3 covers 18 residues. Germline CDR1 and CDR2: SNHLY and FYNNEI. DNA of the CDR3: TGTGCCAGCAGTGGCCTCAGGGAAAAGAGCTCTGGGGCCAACGTCCTGACTTTC. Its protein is CASSGLREKSSGANVLTF. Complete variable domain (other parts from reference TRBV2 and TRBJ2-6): EPEVTQTPSHQVTQMGQEVILRCVPISNHLYFYWYRQILGQKVEFLVSFYNNEISEKSEIFDDQFSVERPDGSNFTLKIRSTKLEDSAMYFCASSGLREKSSGANVLTFGAGSRLTVL.

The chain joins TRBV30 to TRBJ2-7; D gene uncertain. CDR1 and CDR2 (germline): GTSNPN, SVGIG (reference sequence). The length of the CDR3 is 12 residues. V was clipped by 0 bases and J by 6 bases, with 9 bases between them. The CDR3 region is CAWSVGPFEQYF. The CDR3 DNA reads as TGTGCCTGGAGTGTTGGGCCTTTCGAGCAGTACTTC.

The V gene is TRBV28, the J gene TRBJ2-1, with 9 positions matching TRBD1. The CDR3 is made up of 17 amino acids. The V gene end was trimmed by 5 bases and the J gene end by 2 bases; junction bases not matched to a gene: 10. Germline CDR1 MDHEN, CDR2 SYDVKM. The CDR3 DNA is TGTGCCAGCAGTCCATTCAAGACAGGGGGAGCCTACAATGAGCAGTTCTTC. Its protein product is CASSPFKTGGAYNEQFF.

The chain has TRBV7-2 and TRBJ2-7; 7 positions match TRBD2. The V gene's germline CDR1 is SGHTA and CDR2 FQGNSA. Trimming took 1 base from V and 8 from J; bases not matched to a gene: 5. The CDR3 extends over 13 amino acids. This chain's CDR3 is CASSLGTSEKQYF. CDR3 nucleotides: TGTGCCAGCAGCTTAGGAACTAGCGAAAAGCAGTACTTC.

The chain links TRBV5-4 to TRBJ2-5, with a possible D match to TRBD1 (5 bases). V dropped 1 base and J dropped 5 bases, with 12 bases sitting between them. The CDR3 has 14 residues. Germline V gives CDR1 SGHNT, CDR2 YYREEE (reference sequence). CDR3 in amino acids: CASSLRGSMETQYF. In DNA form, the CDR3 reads TGTGCCAGCAGCTTGAGGGGCAGTATGGAGACCCAGTACTTC.

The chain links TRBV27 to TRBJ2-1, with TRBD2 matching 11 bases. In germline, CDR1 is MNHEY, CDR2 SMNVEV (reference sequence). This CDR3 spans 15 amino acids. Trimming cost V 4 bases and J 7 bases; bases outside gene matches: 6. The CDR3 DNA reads TGTGCCAGCAGTTCGTATAGCGGGGGGGCAAATGAGCAGTTCTTC. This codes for CASSSYSGGANEQFF.

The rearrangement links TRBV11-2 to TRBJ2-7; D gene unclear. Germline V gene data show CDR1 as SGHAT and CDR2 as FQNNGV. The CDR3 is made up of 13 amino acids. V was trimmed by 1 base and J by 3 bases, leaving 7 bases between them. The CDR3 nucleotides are TGTGCCAGCAGCTTAGGGAGCTTCTACGAGCAGTACTTC. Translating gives CASSLGSFYEQYF.

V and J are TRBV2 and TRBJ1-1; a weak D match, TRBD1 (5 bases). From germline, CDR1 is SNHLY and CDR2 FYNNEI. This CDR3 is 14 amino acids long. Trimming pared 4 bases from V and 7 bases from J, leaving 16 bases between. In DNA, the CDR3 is TGTGCCAGCAGTGTGGGGGGACTACTTATTGAAGCTTTCTTT. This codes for CASSVGGLLIEAFF.

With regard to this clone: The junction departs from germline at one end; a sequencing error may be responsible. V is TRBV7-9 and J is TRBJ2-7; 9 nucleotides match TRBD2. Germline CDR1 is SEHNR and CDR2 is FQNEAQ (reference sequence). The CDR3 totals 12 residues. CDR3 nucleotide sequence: TGTTCCAGCGCGGGGGGGCCTGGAGAGCAGTACTTC. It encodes CSSAGGPGEQYF.

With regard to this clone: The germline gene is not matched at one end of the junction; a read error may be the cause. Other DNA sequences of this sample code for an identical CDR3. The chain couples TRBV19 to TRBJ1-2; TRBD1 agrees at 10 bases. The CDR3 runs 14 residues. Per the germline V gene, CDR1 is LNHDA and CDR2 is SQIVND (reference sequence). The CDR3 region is CASSIVGTGDGYTF. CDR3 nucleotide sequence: TGTGCCAGCAGTATAGTCGGGACAGGGGATGGCTACACCTTC.

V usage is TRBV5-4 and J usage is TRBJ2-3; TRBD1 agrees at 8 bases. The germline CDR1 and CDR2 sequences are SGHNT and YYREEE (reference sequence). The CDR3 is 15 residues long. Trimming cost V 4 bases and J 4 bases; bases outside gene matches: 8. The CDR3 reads CASSPRQGSPDTQYF. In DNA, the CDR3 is TGTGCCAGCAGCCCAAGACAGGGGTCGCCAGATACGCAGTATTTT.

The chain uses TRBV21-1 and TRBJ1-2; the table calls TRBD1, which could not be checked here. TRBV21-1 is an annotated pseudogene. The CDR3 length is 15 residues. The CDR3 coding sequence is TGTGCCAGCAGCAGCCCCAAGGGACAGGGTTATGGCTACACCTTC. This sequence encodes CASSSPKGQGYGYTF.

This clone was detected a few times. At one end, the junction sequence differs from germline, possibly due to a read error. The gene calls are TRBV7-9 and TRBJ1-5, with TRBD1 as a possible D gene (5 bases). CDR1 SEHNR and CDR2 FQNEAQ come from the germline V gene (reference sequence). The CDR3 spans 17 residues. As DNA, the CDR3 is TGCGCCAGCAGCCAACGAGCGGGACCGGATAGCAATCAGCCCCAGCATTTT. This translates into CASSQRAGPDSNQPQHF.